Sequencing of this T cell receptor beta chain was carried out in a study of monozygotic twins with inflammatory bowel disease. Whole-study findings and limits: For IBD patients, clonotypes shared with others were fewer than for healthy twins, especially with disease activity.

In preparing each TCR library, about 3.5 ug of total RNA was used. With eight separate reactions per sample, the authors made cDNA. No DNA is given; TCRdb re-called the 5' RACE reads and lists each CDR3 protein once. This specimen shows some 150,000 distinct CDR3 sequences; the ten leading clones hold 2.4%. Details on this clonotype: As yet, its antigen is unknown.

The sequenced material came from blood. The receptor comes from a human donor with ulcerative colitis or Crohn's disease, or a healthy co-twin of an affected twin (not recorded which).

This chain's CDR3 is CASSEAVPEAFF. The gene calls are TRBV2 and TRBJ1-1. The CDR3 loop spans 12 amino acids. Germline lookup yields CDR1 SNHLY and CDR2 FYNNEI.